This TCR beta chain is drawn from a study of blood T cell repertoires in COVID-19. On the study more broadly: Samples of COVID-19 (acute and convalescent) were obtained from the United States, Italy and Spain.

Trimming at V came to 4 bases and at J to 2 bases, leaving 10 bases not matched to a gene. There are 16 residues in the CDR3. Germline loops: CDR1 SGHRS, CDR2 YFSETQ. As handled by the study authors: How many nucleated cells were present was estimated from reference gene primer amplification. The table came from immunoSEQ multiplex PCR; TCRdb's copy has only in-frame clones and leaves some out. D and trimming were read from the DNA, whereas the V and J calls and clone size are those reported in that table. The sample holds about 170,000 clones, around 80% seen once. This receptor was obtained from a woman between 70 and 85 years old who had recovered from COVID-19. What was sequenced was peripheral blood. J is TRBJ2-3 and V is TRBV5-1, with 7 positions matching TRBD1. The CDR3 DNA reads TGCGCCAGCAGCCCCAGACAGGGCCCCCCCACAGATACGCAGTATTTT. Amino acid sequence: CASSPRQGPPTDTQYF.